This T cell receptor (beta chain) derives from a study of regulatory T cells in long-lasting Graves disease. The CDR3 is 13 residues long. Germline assignment: CDR1 SEHNR and CDR2 FQNEAQ (reference sequence). The V end lost 5 bases, the J end lost 3 bases, and 8 bases lay between the germline ends. Through Arm-PCR of CDR3 regions and iRepertoire HTBI primers, TCR beta libraries were built. Via MiXCR, TCRdb re-called the multiplex PCR reads, giving one row per CDR3 protein. The data contain 550,000 to 650,000 distinct CDR3 sequences, roughly 16% of them singletons. The sample's time point: newly diagnosed GD, antithyroid drugs for less than 3 months. There was RNA extracted from PBMCs, and the TCR library was made from it. This clonotype was detected only a few times. The data were also submitted as part of a second study, on T cells in Graves' hyperthyroidism and ophthalmopathy.

The sequence came from a man younger than 30 with Graves disease. This sequence joins TRBV7-9 and TRBJ2-1; possible D gene TRBD2, 6 bases. Sequenced here: peripheral blood mononuclear cells (PBMCs), sampled at new diagnosis, from a patient treated with antithyroid drugs. CDR3 amino acids: CASSGTGYNEQFF. The CDR3 nucleotides read TGTGCCAGCAGCGGGACTGGCTACAATGAGCAGTTCTTC.